The 26 T cell receptor beta chains below were found in one sample sequenced in a study of CD8 T cells in ankylosing spondylitis (TCRdb year 2017). Preparation of the library involved 5' RACE. TCRdb lists the instrument as Illumina HiSeq 2500. The public reads were quality trimmed at Q25 with fastp and then assembled into clones with MiXCR by TCRdb, keeping productive beta chains. Merged by CDR3 protein, the rows form single entries marked with the most common genes and DNA. This sample gives 250,000 to 400,000 distinct CDR3 sequences in total; 11% of them show up just once. The ten top clones hold more than 7% of the sample. Specimen: blood, either unsorted or a sorted T cell fraction (not recorded which). These receptors originate from a female donor with ankylosing spondylitis or in good health (not recorded which).

This clonotype showed up just a few times. The V gene is TRBV6-1, the J gene TRBJ2-7, with 7 bases that match TRBD2. With 8 bases clipped from V and 0 bases from J, the junction kept 10 bases outside the gene matches. The CDR3 totals 15 residues. The germline V gene has CDR1 MNHNS and CDR2 SASEGT. CDR3 nucleotides: TGTGCCAGCGGGGCCCTAGCGGCTAGCTCCTACGAGCAGTACTTC. Protein sequence: CASGALAASSYEQYF.

This clonotype was recorded many times. The chain combines TRBV20-1 with TRBJ2-1; 7 bases agree with TRBD2. V lost 4 bases, J lost 5 bases, and 11 bases stayed unmatched. The CDR3 totals 15 residues. Germline CDR1 reads DFQATT; CDR2 reads SNEGSKA (reference sequence). The CDR3 reads CSAIAGDPPNNEQFF. The DNA for the CDR3 is TGCAGTGCTATCGCGGGAGACCCTCCTAACAATGAGCAGTTCTTC.

The J gene is TRBJ2-2, the V gene TRBV5-1, with a weak D call TRBD2 (6 bases). Trimming cost V 7 bases and J 4 bases, with 17 bases left between them. CDR1 is SGHRS and CDR2 is YFSETQ in the germline V gene. The CDR3 has 15 residues. The DNA for the CDR3 is TGCGCCAGCGCACTCCCGGGAGCGGGCACCGGGGAGCTGTTTTTT. The encoded protein is CASALPGAGTGELFF.

This clonotype occurred many times. V gene TRBV20-1 combines with J gene TRBJ2-7; a weak D match, TRBD2 (6 bases). This CDR3 is 12 amino acids long. Trimming took off 0 bases at V and 6 bases at J, with 9 bases between the two ends. Germline CDR1 is DFQATT and CDR2 is SNEGSKA (reference sequence). The CDR3 DNA is TGCAGTGCTAGAGATCTGGGACTCGAGCAGTACTTC. This translates into CSARDLGLEQYF.

The genes are TRBV7-2 and TRBJ2-7; weak D call: TRBD2 (5 bases). Germline loops: CDR1 SGHTA, CDR2 FQGNSA. CDR3 length equals 12 residues. V was cut by 1 base and J by 7 bases, with 8 bases left in between. The CDR3 loop is CASSLGWREQYF. The CDR3 DNA reads TGTGCCAGCAGCTTAGGGTGGAGGGAGCAGTACTTC.

This clonotype appeared many times. This chain uses TRBV20-1 with TRBJ2-3; 9 nucleotides agree with TRBD2. The V and J ends lost 0 bases and 7 bases, in that order; junction bases with no gene match: 11. There are 16 residues in the CDR3. CDR1 is DFQATT, CDR2 SNEGSKA, per germline (reference sequence). The CDR3, as DNA: TGCAGTGCTAGAGATGATAAGCGGGGGGCCGGGAATACGCAGTATTTT. It encodes CSARDDKRGAGNTQYF.

In this sample, this clonotype turned up many times. The J gene is TRBJ2-3, the V gene TRBV20-1; D uncertain. Germline CDR1 DFQATT, CDR2 SNEGSKA (reference sequence). V was shortened by 5 bases and J by 2 bases, with 5 bases between the two germline ends. The length of the CDR3 is 11 residues. Here the CDR3 reads CSARDTDTQYF. The CDR3 DNA reads as TGCAGTGCTCGCGACACAGATACGCAGTATTTT.

This clonotype was recorded at least ten times. The rearrangement uses TRBV7-3 and TRBJ2-3, with TRBD2 identical over 8 bases. Germline lookup yields CDR1 SGHTA and CDR2 FQGTGA. The CDR3 runs to 16 residues. V dropped 0 bases and J dropped 5; count of bases not matched to a gene: 7. Here the CDR3 DNA reads TGTGCCAGCAGCTTAACGTTTAGCGGGGTCGGAGATACGCAGTATTTT. Encoded protein: CASSLTFSGVGDTQYF.

This clonotype has ten or more counts. This chain connects TRBV27 to TRBJ2-7; D gene unclear. CDR1 and CDR2 from the germline V gene are MNHEY and SMNVEV (reference sequence). The V end was cut by 2 bases, the J end by 3 bases, with 8 bases between. This CDR3 region has 13 residues. The CDR3 loop reads CASSLLKNYEQYF. CDR3 DNA: TGTGCCAGCAGTTTACTTAAGAACTACGAGCAGTACTTC.

This clonotype has more than one count but fewer than ten. The rearrangement links TRBV20-1 to TRBJ2-3; D may be TRBD2 (6 bases). CDR1 is DFQATT and CDR2 is SNEGSKA in the germline V gene (reference sequence). The CDR3 is 15 amino acids. The CDR3: CSGNGGGLPSDTQYF. CDR3 bases: TGCAGCGGGAATGGCGGAGGGCTTCCCTCAGATACGCAGTATTTT.

As concerns this clonotype: A much larger clone lies a single base off, so this may be a read error. The chain couples TRBV20-1 to TRBJ2-7; the match to TRBD1 covers 7 bases. Germline trimming cut 4 bases from V and 2 bases from J; bases unmatched to any gene: 2. Germline loops: CDR1 DFQATT, CDR2 SNEGSKA (reference sequence). The CDR3 runs to 12 residues. The CDR3 here is CSANRGPYEQYF. In DNA, the CDR3 is TGCAGTGCTAACAGGGGCCCCTACGAGCAGTACTTC.

This clonotype has at least ten counts. V gene TRBV20-1 combines with J gene TRBJ2-1; D assignment may be TRBD1 or TRBD2 (5 bases each). The germline V and J ends were trimmed by 4 bases and 12 bases, with 22 bases remaining between them. From germline, CDR1 is DFQATT and CDR2 SNEGSKA (reference sequence). The CDR3 sequence is 14 residues long. CDR3: CSAKRGASGTAQFF. The CDR3 region has the DNA TGCAGTGCTAAGAGGGGCGCCTCGGGCACTGCGCAGTTCTTC.

This clonotype was seen repeatedly, ten times or more. This chain links TRBV5-1 with TRBJ1-4; TRBD1 agrees at 8 bases. CDR1 and CDR2 from the germline V gene are SGHRS and YFSETQ. With 4 bases clipped from V and 8 bases from J, the junction kept 10 bases outside the gene matches. This CDR3 contains 15 residues. CDR3 bases: TGCGCCAGCAGCACGGTGACAGGGGCGGAAGAAAAACTGTTTTTT. As protein: CASSTVTGAEEKLFF.

This clonotype was seen repeatedly, ten times or more. CDR3 sequence (DNA): TGTGCCAGCAGTTTATACTCGCGGGACGGGGAGACCCAGTACTTC. Translating it yields CASSLYSRDGETQYF. V is TRBV12-3 or TRBV12-4 and J is TRBJ2-5; the D gene is possibly TRBD2 (6 bases). The CDR3 spans 15 residues. The germline V and J ends were trimmed by 2 bases and 5 bases, with 15 bases remaining between them.

With respect to this clonotype: A read error may produce the germline difference seen at one junction end. The chain couples TRBV11-3 to TRBJ2-1; the D is unclear. In germline, CDR1 is SGHNT, CDR2 YENEEA. The CDR3 runs 15 residues. In DNA form, the CDR3 reads TGTGCCAGCAGCTCGAGTGCCTTCAGCCGCAATGAGGAGTTCTTC. Residues: CASSSSAFSRNEEFF.

This clonotype occurred many times. The gene calls are TRBV28 and TRBJ1-1; 8 bases are shared with TRBD1. After removal of 7 bases from V and 1 base from J, the junction contained 8 bases not matched to a gene. Germline CDR1 is MDHEN and CDR2 is SYDVKM. This CDR3 is 15 amino acids long. The CDR3 nucleotides are TGTGCCAGCATTGCTCCGGGACAGGAGAACACTGAAGCTTTCTTT. It translates to CASIAPGQENTEAFF.

This clonotype has ten or more counts. The chain couples TRBV3-1 to TRBJ1-2; D not certain. The CDR3 is 13 residues long. CDR1 is LGHDT, CDR2 YNNKEL, per germline (reference sequence). Trimming pared 8 bases from V and 0 bases from J, leaving 10 bases between. CDR3: CASGVRANYGYTF. The CDR3 DNA is TGTGCCAGCGGTGTCCGAGCTAACTATGGCTACACCTTC.

Ten or more counts support this clonotype. The chain joins TRBV10-3 to TRBJ2-4; 8 nucleotides match TRBD1. The CDR3 runs 15 residues. The V and J ends lost 6 bases and 8 bases, in that order; junction bases with no gene match: 12. The germline gives CDR1 ENHRY, CDR2 SYGVKD. CDR3 region: CAIRGGQGALDIQYF. For the CDR3, the DNA is TGTGCCATCAGAGGGGGGCAGGGGGCATTGGACATTCAGTACTTC.

This clonotype was seen many times. The gene calls are TRBV7-6 and TRBJ1-6, with D perhaps matching TRBD1 (5 bases). The germline V gene encodes CDR1 SGHVS and CDR2 FNYEAQ. V dropped 0 bases and J dropped 10 bases, with 10 bases sitting between them. The CDR3 runs 14 residues. This CDR3 reads CASSLAGGGSPLHF. Here the CDR3 DNA reads TGTGCCAGCAGCTTAGCGGGCGGGGGGTCACCCCTCCACTTT. The full variable domain, in which reference TRBV7-6 and TRBJ1-6 provide the parts outside the CDR3, is GAGVSQSPRYKVTKRGQDVALRCDPISGHVSLYWYRQALGQGPEFLTYFNYEAQQDKSGLPNDRFSAERPEGSISTLTIQRTEQRDSAMYRCASSLAGGGSPLHFGNGTRLTVT.

At least ten counts were recorded for this clonotype. V usage is TRBV20-1 and J usage is TRBJ2-5; D call uncertain. The ends were cut back, 6 bases at V and 3 bases at J, with 14 bases in the middle. The CDR3 runs 13 residues. The germline V gene encodes CDR1 DFQATT and CDR2 SNEGSKA (reference sequence). The CDR3 loop reads CSAQVLAKETQYF. In DNA form, the CDR3 reads TGCAGTGCCCAAGTCCTTGCGAAAGAGACCCAGTACTTC.

The chain recombines TRBV20-1 with TRBJ2-2; a weak D match, TRBD1 (5 bases). V gave up 5 bases and J gave up 1 base, with 11 bases separating them. The germline V gene has CDR1 DFQATT and CDR2 SNEGSKA (reference sequence). The CDR3 spans 14 residues. The chain's CDR3 is CSALQVLNTGELFF. The CDR3 DNA sequence: TGCAGTGCTCTACAGGTTTTGAACACCGGGGAGCTGTTTTTT.

This clonotype was counted many times. The chain combines TRBV20-1 with TRBJ1-6; maybe TRBD1 (6 bases). Germline values: CDR1 DFQATT, CDR2 SNEGSKA (reference sequence). The germline V and J ends were trimmed by 3 bases and 9 bases, with 15 bases remaining between them. The CDR3 is made up of 14 amino acids. CDR3 DNA sequence: TGCAGTGCTAGGGCCCACAGGGAGGTTTCACCCCTCCACTTT. It translates to CSARAHREVSPLHF.

This clonotype was recorded many times. The V gene is TRBV11-3, the J gene TRBJ2-1, with D tentatively TRBD2 (5 bases). CDR1 SGHNT and CDR2 YENEEA come from the germline V gene. V was shortened by 5 bases and J by 8 bases, with 19 bases between the two germline ends. The CDR3 totals 15 residues. DNA for the CDR3: TGTGCCAGCAGCCCCACTAGGTTCCATACCCATGAGCAGTTCTTC. It codes for CASSPTRFHTHEQFF.

This clonotype was found many times. The genes are TRBV5-6 and TRBJ1-3; no clear D gene. Germline lookup yields CDR1 SGHDT and CDR2 YYEEEE. This CDR3 is 13 amino acids long. Trimming shortened V by 6 bases and J by 2 bases, and 9 bases separated the two germline ends. DNA of the CDR3: TGTGCCAGCACCTCGGGGACTGGAAACACCATATATTTT. Encoded protein: CASTSGTGNTIYF.

Ten or more counts support this clonotype. V usage is TRBV27 and J usage is TRBJ2-7, with 8 bases lining up with TRBD1. The trim removed 2 bases at V and 2 bases at J, leaving 8 bases unmatched. The germline V gene encodes CDR1 MNHEY and CDR2 SMNVEV (reference sequence). The CDR3 spans 16 residues. The CDR3 sequence: CASSLGGGQGTYEQYF. The CDR3 region has the DNA TGTGCCAGCAGTTTAGGGGGTGGACAGGGTACCTACGAGCAGTACTTC.

This clonotype was counted between two and nine times. This chain joins TRBV7-2 and TRBJ1-3, with a weak D call TRBD1 (5 bases). The CDR3 loop spans 17 amino acids. V was trimmed by 2 bases and J by 0 bases, leaving 14 bases between them. The germline V gene encodes CDR1 SGHTA and CDR2 FQGNSA. The CDR3 protein is CASSLQGRRGSGNTIYF. The CDR3 DNA reads TGTGCCAGCAGCTTACAAGGCAGGAGGGGCTCTGGAAACACCATATATTTT.